Below, 29 T cell receptor beta chains from the same sample are listed, as sequenced in a study of response to subunit inactivated influenza vaccine. TCRdb analysed the RT-PCR reads with MiXCR anew, one entry per CDR3 protein. In the table there are approximately 160,000 distinct CDR3 sequences, roughly 10% of which are singletons. The input for sequencing was CD8+ T cells sorted from PBMCs, taken around 25 months after vaccination. The receptors shown here come from a man aged 50 to 75 who received an inactivated influenza vaccine.

This clonotype was found many times. The chain has TRBV7-2 and TRBJ2-7; D unresolved. The V end was cut by 8 bases, the J end by 6 bases, with 14 bases between. The CDR3 has 12 amino acids. Per germline, CDR1 SGHTA and CDR2 FQGNSA. The CDR3 sequence: CASQLGVGEQYF. The CDR3 bases are TGTGCCAGCCAGCTTGGTGTTGGCGAGCAGTACTTC.

The chain is built from TRBV27 and TRBJ2-2; 12 positions agree with TRBD2. The germline V gene encodes CDR1 MNHEY and CDR2 SMNVEV (reference sequence). The length of the CDR3 is 16 residues. V trimming: 6 bases; J trimming: 5 bases; junction bases outside the gene matches: 7. The CDR3 DNA reads TGTGCCAGCAGAACCTACCTAGCGGGGGGGACCGGGGAGCTGTTTTTT. Translated, it gives CASRTYLAGGTGELFF.

The table lists this clonotype with a few counts. The rearrangement uses TRBV20-1 and TRBJ2-1, with 7 bases matching TRBD2. V lost 0 bases and J lost 6; bases outside the gene matches: 8. The CDR3 covers 15 residues. Germline values: CDR1 DFQATT, CDR2 SNEGSKA (reference sequence). CDR3 bases: TGCAGTGCTAGAGATCGCAGCGGGAAGGTCAATGAGCAGTTCTTC. Translated: CSARDRSGKVNEQFF.

The chain couples TRBV27 to TRBJ2-3; no reliable D call. Trimming removed 9 bases from V and 3 bases from J, with 25 bases in between. The CDR3 runs 17 residues. Germline loops: CDR1 MNHEY, CDR2 SMNVEV (reference sequence). The CDR3 DNA follows: TGTGCCAGTTCGGCCAGCGTATGGCCTAAAGGAACAGATACGCAGTATTTT. Amino acids: CASSASVWPKGTDTQYF.

This clonotype turned up a few times. V usage is TRBV7-2 and J usage is TRBJ2-2; D remains unclear. Trimming took off 5 bases at V and 2 bases at J, with 9 bases between the two ends. This CDR3 comprises 14 residues. Germline CDR1 reads SGHTA; CDR2 reads FQGNSA. In nucleotides, the CDR3 is TGTGCCAGCAGCCCTCTGGGAAACACCGGGGAGCTGTTTTTT. Amino acid sequence: CASSPLGNTGELFF.

The chain links TRBV28 to TRBJ2-7; D possibly corresponds to TRBD1 (5 bases). This CDR3 spans 14 amino acids. Trimming left V 6 bases short and J 0 bases short, with 12 bases between. Germline V lookup: CDR1 MDHEN, CDR2 SYDVKM. The CDR3 DNA follows: TGTGCCAGCAGCCCCAGGGTAATCTCCTACGAGCAGTACTTC. Protein product: CASSPRVISYEQYF.

This clonotype was counted at least ten times. The genes are TRBV6-1 and TRBJ1-4, with TRBD1 matching over 9 bases. The CDR3 runs 16 residues. Germline V gives CDR1 MNHNS, CDR2 SASEGT. J was trimmed by 0 bases and V by 8 bases; bases with no gene match: 7. The CDR3 sequence is CASFGDRAPTNEKLFF. The CDR3, as DNA: TGTGCCAGCTTCGGGGACAGGGCACCAACTAATGAAAAACTGTTTTTT.

This clonotype appeared many times. V and J are TRBV4-2 and TRBJ2-1; a weak D match, TRBD1 (5 bases). V was pared by 4 bases and J by 1 base, with 20 bases between. Germline assignment: CDR1 LGHNA and CDR2 YNFKEQ. CDR3 length equals 18 residues. CDR3 protein: CASSRASRAGDSYNEQFF. The CDR3 DNA reads as TGTGCCAGCAGCCGAGCCAGCAGGGCTGGAGATTCCTACAATGAGCAGTTCTTC.

The chain employs TRBV28 and TRBJ2-7; possible D gene TRBD1, 6 bases. Germline CDR1 and CDR2: MDHEN and SYDVKM. Trimming took 7 bases from V and 3 from J, leaving 16 bases between them. The CDR3 is 14 residues long. DNA for the CDR3: TGTGCCAGCAACCTTCCGACAGGACGCTACGAGCAGTACTTC. It specifies CASNLPTGRYEQYF.

Only a few counts were recorded for this clonotype. CDR3 residues: CASSLGVGSHYGYTF. CDR3 nucleotides: TGTGCCAGCAGCTTAGGGGTTGGCTCCCATTATGGCTACACCTTC. The chain links TRBV11-2 to TRBJ1-2; D is undetermined. Trimming removed 1 base from V and 5 bases from J, with 14 bases in between. The germline V gene has CDR1 SGHAT and CDR2 FQNNGV. The CDR3 extends over 15 amino acids.

This clonotype was counted a few times. This sequence joins TRBV5-1 and TRBJ1-4; TRBD1 is a possible D gene (5 bases). Trimming left V 4 bases short and J 8 bases short, with 18 bases between. Germline lookup yields CDR1 SGHRS and CDR2 YFSETQ. There are 15 residues in the CDR3. CDR3 DNA sequence: TGCGCCAGCAGCCCCGTGGGGGGACTAGAGGAAAAACTGTTTTTT. This translates into CASSPVGGLEEKLFF.

There are a few counts of this clonotype. V gene TRBV28 combines with J gene TRBJ2-1, with a weak D call TRBD1 (5 bases). Germline-derived CDR1 and CDR2 are MDHEN and SYDVKM. CDR3 length equals 16 residues. Trimming stripped 5 bases from V and 5 bases from J, with 19 bases between. The CDR3 here is CASSSADTNPNNEQFF. The CDR3 DNA reads as TGTGCCAGCAGTAGTGCGGACACCAACCCGAACAATGAGCAGTTCTTC.

This clonotype has only a few counts. This chain connects TRBV14 to TRBJ2-3; D remains unclear. Deletions cut 2 bases from V and 10 bases from J, with 13 bases between. The CDR3 spans 13 residues. CDR1 SGHDN and CDR2 FVKESK come from the germline V gene. The CDR3 loop reads CASSQFLNQAQYF. Written as DNA, the CDR3 is TGTGCCAGCAGCCAATTTTTGAATCAGGCGCAGTATTTT. Complete variable domain (other parts from reference TRBV14 and TRBJ2-3): EAGVTQFPSHSVIEKGQTVTLRCDPISGHDNLYWYRRVMGKEIKFLLHFVKESKQDESGMPNNRFLAERTGGTYSTLKVQPAELEDSGVYFCASSQFLNQAQYFGPGTRLTVL.

In its sample, this clonotype was seen a few times. DNA for the CDR3: TGTGCCAGCAGTTTGACTAGCGGGGGGGCACCAGATACGCAGTATTTT. Its translation: CASSLTSGGAPDTQYF. The chain couples TRBV27 to TRBJ2-3, with 14 positions matching TRBD2. The CDR3 sequence is 16 residues long. Looked up from germline, CDR1 is MNHEY and CDR2 is SMNVEV (reference sequence). V gave up 3 bases and J gave up 4 bases; unmatched junction bases: 3.

This rearrangement joins TRBV20-1 to TRBJ1-5; maybe TRBD1 (5 bases). This CDR3 region has 14 residues. The ends were cut back, 2 bases at V and 3 bases at J, with 11 bases in the middle. Germline V lookup: CDR1 DFQATT, CDR2 SNEGSKA (reference sequence). The CDR3 region is CSARYDSLNQPQHF. In nucleotides, the CDR3 is TGCAGTGCTAGATATGACAGCCTCAATCAGCCCCAGCATTTT.

This clonotype occurred a few times. The chain has TRBV6-5 and TRBJ1-1; TRBD1 aligns across 10 bases. Germline-derived CDR1 and CDR2 are MNHEY and SVGAGI. The CDR3 is 18 amino acids. After removal of 5 bases from V and 1 base from J, the junction contained 13 bases not matched to a gene. The CDR3 DNA reads TGTGCCAGCAGTAATTCGACCCGACAGGGGGCAGCGAACACTGAAGCTTTCTTT. Its translation is CASSNSTRQGAANTEAFF.

V gene TRBV13 combines with J gene TRBJ2-7; tentatively, D is TRBD2 (6 bases). The CDR3 extends over 15 amino acids. CDR1 and CDR2 (germline): PRHDT, FYEKMQ (reference sequence). The V gene lost 1 base and the J gene lost 3 bases, with 13 bases spanning the gap. The CDR3 DNA follows: TGTGCCAGCAGCTTAGTTGGGACGGGAGTCTACGAGCAGTACTTC. This codes for CASSLVGTGVYEQYF.

The gene calls are TRBV4-2 and TRBJ2-6; a weak D match, TRBD2 (6 bases). Trimming took off 2 bases at V and 2 bases at J, with 10 bases between the two ends. There are 16 residues in the CDR3. Per the germline V gene, CDR1 is LGHNA and CDR2 is YNFKEQ. DNA of the CDR3: TGTGCCAGCAGCCAACCCGCGGGGACTGGGGCCAACGTCCTGACTTTC. Translation: CASSQPAGTGANVLTF.

The chain joins TRBV12-3 or TRBV12-4 to TRBJ2-3; 11 bases are a match to TRBD2. Trimming took 6 bases from V and 4 from J; bases not matched to a gene: 12. The CDR3 consists of 17 residues. The DNA for the CDR3 is TGTGCCAGCAGACCCACGGGGTTAGCGGGGGGGGCAGATACGCAGTATTTT. Protein sequence: CASRPTGLAGGADTQYF.

This clonotype was observed a few times. The V and J genes are TRBV6-5 and TRBJ2-3, with no clear D. CDR1 and CDR2 (germline): MNHEY, SVGAGI. With 7 bases removed from V and 2 bases from J, the gap between germline ends came to 7 bases. The CDR3 length is 12 residues. The DNA for the CDR3 is TGTGCCAGCAACGACAACACAGATACGCAGTATTTT. This translates into CASNDNTDTQYF.

The table lists this clonotype with a count of one. Just one base apart from a much larger clone, this may be a read error. The CDR3 DNA reads TGTGCCAGCACTTACAGCGCTAGCGGAACCTACAAGCAGTACTTC. Encoded protein: CASTYSASGTYKQYF. The rearrangement joins TRBV6-5 to TRBJ2-7; 7 bases match TRBD2. The CDR3 covers 15 residues. The germline gives CDR1 MNHEY, CDR2 SVGAGI.

V usage is TRBV7-6 and J usage is TRBJ2-1; D is possibly TRBD2 (6 bases). The CDR3 runs 14 residues. The V gene's germline CDR1 is SGHVS and CDR2 FNYEAQ. Between the trimmed V and J ends, which lost 1 base and 6 bases, there was a span of 10 bases. This chain's CDR3 is CASSLEAGSNEQFF. For the CDR3, the DNA is TGTGCCAGCAGCTTAGAGGCGGGGAGCAATGAGCAGTTCTTC.

The rearrangement joins TRBV11-2 to TRBJ2-7; 11 nucleotides agree with TRBD1. Germline V gene lookup returns CDR1 SGHAT and CDR2 FQNNGV. The CDR3 has 14 amino acids. The V gene end was trimmed by 4 bases and the J gene end by 5 bases; junction bases not matched to a gene: 4. Written as DNA, the CDR3 is TGTGCCAGCAGCTGGGGGACAGGGGGGAACGAGCAGTACTTC. Translated, it gives CASSWGTGGNEQYF.

The V and J genes are TRBV7-2 and TRBJ2-1; no clear D gene. This CDR3 region has 14 residues. V shed 4 bases and J shed 6 bases, with 13 bases lying between them. Per the germline V gene, CDR1 is SGHTA and CDR2 is FQGNSA. This CDR3 reads CASSYLVGFNEQFF. The CDR3 nucleotides are TGTGCCAGCAGCTACTTAGTGGGTTTCAATGAGCAGTTCTTC.

The J gene is TRBJ2-7, the V gene TRBV5-1; 10 bases map to TRBD1. V shed 4 bases and J 3 bases; nucleotides not matched to a gene: 4. The germline CDR1 and CDR2 sequences are SGHRS and YFSETQ. CDR3 length: 14 amino acids. CDR3 in amino acids: CASSPWDRGYEQYF. The CDR3 region has the DNA TGCGCCAGCAGCCCCTGGGACAGGGGCTACGAGCAGTACTTC.

Many counts were recorded for this clonotype. The chain is built from TRBV20-1 and TRBJ1-1; D is unresolved. The germline V and J ends were trimmed by 1 base and 3 bases, with 3 bases remaining between them. Germline loops: CDR1 DFQATT, CDR2 SNEGSKA (reference sequence). This CDR3 region has 11 residues. The CDR3 bases are TGCAGTGCTAGAGTTTACACTGAAGCTTTCTTT. This encodes CSARVYTEAFF.

The CDR3 loop is CASSLGTGPIPYEQYF. The CDR3 DNA is TGCGCCAGCAGCTTGGGGACGGGGCCGATCCCCTACGAGCAGTACTTC. The chain combines TRBV4-3 with TRBJ2-7; the D call may be TRBD1 or TRBD2 (5 bases each). The germline gives CDR1 LGHNA, CDR2 YSLEER. V shed 5 bases and J shed 2 bases, with 19 bases lying between them. The CDR3 has 16 amino acids.

Many counts were recorded for this clonotype. The gene calls are TRBV7-6 and TRBJ2-3; D is unresolved. The CDR3 is made up of 14 amino acids. In germline, CDR1 is SGHVS, CDR2 FNYEAQ. V lost 1 base and J 3 bases, leaving 8 bases between the germline ends. The DNA for the CDR3 is TGTGCCAGCAGCTTAGGGATGAGTACAGATACGCAGTATTTT. This sequence encodes CASSLGMSTDTQYF.

V gene TRBV2 combines with J gene TRBJ2-1; D not certain. This CDR3 has 13 amino acids. CDR1 SNHLY and CDR2 FYNNEI come from the germline V gene. Trimming pared 6 bases from V and 3 bases from J, leaving 9 bases between. CDR3 DNA sequence: TGTGCCAGCAGCGCCCGAGGCTACAATGAGCAGTTCTTC. Translation gives CASSARGYNEQFF.